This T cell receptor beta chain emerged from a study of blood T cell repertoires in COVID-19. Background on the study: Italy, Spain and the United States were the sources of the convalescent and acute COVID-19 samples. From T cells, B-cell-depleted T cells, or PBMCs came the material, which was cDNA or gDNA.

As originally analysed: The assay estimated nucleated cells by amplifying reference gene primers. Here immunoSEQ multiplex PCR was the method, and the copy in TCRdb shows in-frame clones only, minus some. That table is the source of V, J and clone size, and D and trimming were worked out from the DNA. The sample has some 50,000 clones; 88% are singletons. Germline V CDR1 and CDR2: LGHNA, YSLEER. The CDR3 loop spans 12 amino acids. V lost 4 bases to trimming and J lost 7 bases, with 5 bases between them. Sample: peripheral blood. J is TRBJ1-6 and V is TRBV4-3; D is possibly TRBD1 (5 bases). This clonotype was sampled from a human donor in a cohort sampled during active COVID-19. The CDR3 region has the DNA TGCGCCAGCAGCCGACAGAATTCACCCCTCCACTTT. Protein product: CASSRQNSPLHF.